This T cell receptor beta chain was identified in a study of beta chain features in type 1 diabetes. Overall study: Healthy donors resembled patients in age, gender and cell yields.

Expressed TCRB transcripts got sequenced, as all isolated RNA was reverse transcribed. The assay was immunoSEQ multiplex PCR, and TCRdb's table has in-frame clones only and misses some. This table holds around 290,000 clones, 8% found once. Purity exceeded 98% in all sorted populations. Germline loops: CDR1 MNHNY, CDR2 SVGAGI (reference sequence). CDR3 length: 11 residues. This clone has just a few counts. Its antigen is still unknown. The germline gene is not matched at one end of the junction; a read error may be the cause. Notes on the study in general: Healthy donors had naive, central memory and Treg TCRB repertoires that appeared less similar than those seen among patients. Any HLA effect on TCRB rearrangement was left unresolved by small sub-analyses.

Sequencing was carried out using central memory CD4+ T cells from blood. The clonotype was recovered from a woman aged 18-29 years in good health. The rearrangement links TRBV6-6 to TRBJ1-5; no firm D call. Written as DNA, the CDR3 is TGTGCCATCAGTGAGGGAGGGCCCCAGCATTTT. Translation: CAISEGGPQHF.